The T cell receptor (beta chain) under discussion was sequenced for a study of T cells in Graves' hyperthyroidism and ophthalmopathy. Study-level findings and limits: Most clonotypes that expanded in the thyroid above 0.001 also showed up in blood.

This clonotype was found many times. The target antigen is unknown. The investigators amplified TCR beta CDR3 regions from RNA transcripts. HTBI primers were employed in a first-round RT-PCR of the TCR CDR3. TCRdb reprocessed the multiplex PCR reads via MiXCR and lists one record per CDR3 protein. In the table there are about 420,000 distinct CDR3 sequences, approximately 13% of which are singletons. V was pared by 6 bases and J by 2 bases, with 18 bases between. CDR1 and CDR2 (germline): SGHVS, FQNEAQ. The CDR3 is 16 amino acids. The sequence came from a woman between 18 and 29 years old with Graves' hyperthyroidism. The sequenced sample consisted of blood. The chain uses TRBV7-8 and TRBJ2-3, with D maybe TRBD2 (6 bases). The DNA for the CDR3 is TGTGCCAGCAGTATAAATCCGGGAGCCAACACAGATACGCAGTATTTT. Amino acid sequence: CASSINPGANTDTQYF.